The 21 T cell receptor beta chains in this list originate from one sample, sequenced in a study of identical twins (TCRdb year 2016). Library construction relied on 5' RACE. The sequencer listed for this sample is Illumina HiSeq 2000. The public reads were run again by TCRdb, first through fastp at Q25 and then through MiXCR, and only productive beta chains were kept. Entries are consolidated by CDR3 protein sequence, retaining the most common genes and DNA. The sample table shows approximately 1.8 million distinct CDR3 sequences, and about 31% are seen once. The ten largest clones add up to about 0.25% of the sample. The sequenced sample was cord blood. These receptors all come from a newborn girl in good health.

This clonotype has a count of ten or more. The CDR3: CASSVQSTDTQYF. DNA of the CDR3: TGTGCCAGCAGCGTCCAAAGCACAGATACGCAGTATTTT. V is TRBV11-3 and J is TRBJ2-3; the D is unclear. CDR1 and CDR2 (germline): SGHNT, YENEEA. V gave up 5 bases and J gave up 0 bases, with 6 bases separating them. The CDR3 contains 13 residues.

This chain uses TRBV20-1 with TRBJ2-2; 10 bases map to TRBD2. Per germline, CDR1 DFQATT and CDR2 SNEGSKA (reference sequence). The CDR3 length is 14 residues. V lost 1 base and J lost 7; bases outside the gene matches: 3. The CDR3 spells CSARASGGNGELFF. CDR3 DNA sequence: TGCAGTGCTAGAGCTAGCGGGGGAAACGGGGAGCTGTTTTTT.

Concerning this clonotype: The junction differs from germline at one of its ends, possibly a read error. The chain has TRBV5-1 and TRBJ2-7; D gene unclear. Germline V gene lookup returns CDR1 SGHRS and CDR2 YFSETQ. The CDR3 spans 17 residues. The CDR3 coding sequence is TGCGTCAGCAGCTTGATGGGCAGGCCACGGCCCTCCTACGAGCAGTACTTC. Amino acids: CVSSLMGRPRPSYEQYF.

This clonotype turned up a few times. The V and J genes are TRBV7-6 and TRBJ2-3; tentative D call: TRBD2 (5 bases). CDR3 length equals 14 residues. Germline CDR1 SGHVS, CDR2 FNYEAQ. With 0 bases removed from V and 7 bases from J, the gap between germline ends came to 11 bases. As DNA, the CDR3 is TGTGCCAGCAGCTTAGCTTCGGGGAGAAATACGCAGTATTTT. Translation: CASSLASGRNTQYF.

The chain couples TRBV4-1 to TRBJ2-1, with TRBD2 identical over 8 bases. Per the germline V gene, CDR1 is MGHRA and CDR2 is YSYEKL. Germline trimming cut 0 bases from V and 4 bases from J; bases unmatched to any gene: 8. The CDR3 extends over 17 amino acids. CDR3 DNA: TGCGCCAGCAGCCAAGACAATGCGGGGGGTTATTACAATGAGCAGTTCTTC. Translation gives CASSQDNAGGYYNEQFF.

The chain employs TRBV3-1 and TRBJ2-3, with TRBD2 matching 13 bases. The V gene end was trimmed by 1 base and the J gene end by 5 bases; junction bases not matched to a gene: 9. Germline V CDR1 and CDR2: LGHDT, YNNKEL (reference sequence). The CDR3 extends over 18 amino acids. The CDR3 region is CASSQAPGLAGVKDTQYF. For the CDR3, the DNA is TGTGCCAGCAGCCAAGCTCCCGGACTAGCGGGAGTCAAAGATACGCAGTATTTT.

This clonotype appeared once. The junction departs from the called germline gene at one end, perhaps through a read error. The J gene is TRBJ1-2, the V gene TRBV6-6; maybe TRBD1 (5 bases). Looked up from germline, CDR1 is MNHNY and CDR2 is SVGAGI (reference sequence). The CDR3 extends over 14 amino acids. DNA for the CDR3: TGTTCCAGCAGGCCTGGGGCAGCCTTCCTAGGCTACACCTTC. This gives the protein CSSRPGAAFLGYTF.

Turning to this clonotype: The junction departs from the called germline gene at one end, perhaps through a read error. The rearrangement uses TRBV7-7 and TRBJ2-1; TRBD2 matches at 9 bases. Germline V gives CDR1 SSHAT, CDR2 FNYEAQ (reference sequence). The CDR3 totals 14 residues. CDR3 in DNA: TGTGCTAGCAGCTTAGCGGGAGCCTGGGATGAGCAGTTCTTC. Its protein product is CASSLAGAWDEQFF. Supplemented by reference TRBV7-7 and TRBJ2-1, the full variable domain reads GAGVSQSPRYKVTKRGQDVTLRCDPISSHATLYWYQQALGQGPEFLTYFNYEAQPDKSGLPSDRFSAERPEGSISTLTIQRTEQRDSAMYRCASSLAGAWDEQFFGPGTRLTVL.

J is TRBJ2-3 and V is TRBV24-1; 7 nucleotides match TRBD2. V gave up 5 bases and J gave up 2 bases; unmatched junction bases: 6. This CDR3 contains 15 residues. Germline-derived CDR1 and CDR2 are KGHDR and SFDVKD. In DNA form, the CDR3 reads TGTGCCACCAGTGCTAGCGGTGCCACCACAGATACGCAGTATTTT. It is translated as CATSASGATTDTQYF.

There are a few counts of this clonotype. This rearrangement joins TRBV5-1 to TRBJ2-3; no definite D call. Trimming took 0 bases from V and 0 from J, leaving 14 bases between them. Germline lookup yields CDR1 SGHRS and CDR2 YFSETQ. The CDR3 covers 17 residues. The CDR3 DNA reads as TGCGCCAGCAGCTTGGCCATCGAGACCATGAGCACAGATACGCAGTATTTT. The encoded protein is CASSLAIETMSTDTQYF.

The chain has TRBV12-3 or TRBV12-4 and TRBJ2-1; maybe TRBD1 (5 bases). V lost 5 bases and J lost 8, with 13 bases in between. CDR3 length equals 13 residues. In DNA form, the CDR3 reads TGTGCCAGCAGTCTCGACAGTTGGGATGAGCAGTTCTTC. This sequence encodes CASSLDSWDEQFF.

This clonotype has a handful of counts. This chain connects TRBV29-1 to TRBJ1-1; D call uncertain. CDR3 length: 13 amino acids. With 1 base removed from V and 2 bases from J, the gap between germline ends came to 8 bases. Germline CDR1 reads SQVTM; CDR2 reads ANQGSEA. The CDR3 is CSVEVARNTEAFF. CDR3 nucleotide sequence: TGCAGCGTTGAAGTGGCTCGAAACACTGAAGCTTTCTTT.

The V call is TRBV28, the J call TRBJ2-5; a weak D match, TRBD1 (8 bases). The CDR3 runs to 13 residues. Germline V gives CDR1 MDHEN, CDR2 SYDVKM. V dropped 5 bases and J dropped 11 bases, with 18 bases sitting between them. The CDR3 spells CASSRRTGRDQYF. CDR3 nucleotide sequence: TGTGCCAGCAGTCGGAGGACAGGGAGGGATCAGTACTTC.

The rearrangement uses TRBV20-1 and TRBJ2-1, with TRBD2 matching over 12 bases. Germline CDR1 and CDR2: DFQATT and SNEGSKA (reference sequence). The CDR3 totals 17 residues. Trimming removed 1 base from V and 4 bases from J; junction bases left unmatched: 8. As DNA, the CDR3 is TGCAGTGCTAGAGGCGCGACTAGCGGGAGAGGGTACAATGAGCAGTTCTTC. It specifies CSARGATSGRGYNEQFF.

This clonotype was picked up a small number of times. CDR3: CASRVLRDREFQETQYF. CDR3 DNA: TGTGCCAGCAGGGTTCTGCGGGACAGGGAGTTCCAAGAGACCCAGTACTTC. The V and J genes are TRBV3-1 and TRBJ2-5, with TRBD1 matching 9 bases. The CDR3 extends over 17 amino acids. The V gene end was trimmed by 6 bases and the J gene end by 1 base; junction bases not matched to a gene: 12. Germline V lookup: CDR1 LGHDT, CDR2 YNNKEL (reference sequence).

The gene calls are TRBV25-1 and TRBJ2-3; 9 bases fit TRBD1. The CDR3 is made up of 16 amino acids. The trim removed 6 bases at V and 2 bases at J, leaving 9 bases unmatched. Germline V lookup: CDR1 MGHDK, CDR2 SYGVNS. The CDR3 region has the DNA TGTGCCAGCAGCCAACAGGGGGCTATCCCCACAGATACGCAGTATTTT. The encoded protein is CASSQQGAIPTDTQYF.

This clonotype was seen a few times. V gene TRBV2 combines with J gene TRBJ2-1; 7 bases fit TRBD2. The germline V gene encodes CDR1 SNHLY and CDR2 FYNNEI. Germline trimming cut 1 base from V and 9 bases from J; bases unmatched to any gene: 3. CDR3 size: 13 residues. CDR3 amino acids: CASSEGLAPEQFF. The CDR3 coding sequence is TGTGCCAGCAGTGAAGGACTAGCCCCTGAGCAGTTCTTC.

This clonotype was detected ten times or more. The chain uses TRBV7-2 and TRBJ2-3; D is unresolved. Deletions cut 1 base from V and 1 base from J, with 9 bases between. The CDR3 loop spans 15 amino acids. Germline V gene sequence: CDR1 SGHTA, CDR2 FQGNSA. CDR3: CASSLVRRGTDTQYF. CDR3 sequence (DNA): TGTGCCAGCAGCTTAGTTCGACGGGGCACAGATACGCAGTATTTT.

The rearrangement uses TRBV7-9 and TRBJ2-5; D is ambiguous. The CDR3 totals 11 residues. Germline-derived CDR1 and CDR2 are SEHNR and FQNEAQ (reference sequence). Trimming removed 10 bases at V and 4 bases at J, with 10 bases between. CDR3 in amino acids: CATNGPETQYF. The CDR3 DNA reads TGTGCCACCAATGGGCCAGAGACCCAGTACTTC.

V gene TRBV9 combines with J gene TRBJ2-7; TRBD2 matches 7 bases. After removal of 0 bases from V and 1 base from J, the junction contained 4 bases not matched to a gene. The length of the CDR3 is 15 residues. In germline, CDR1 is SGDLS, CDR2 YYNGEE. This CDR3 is CASSVGGSLSYEQYF. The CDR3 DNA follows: TGTGCCAGCAGCGTAGGCGGGAGTTTGTCCTACGAGCAGTACTTC.

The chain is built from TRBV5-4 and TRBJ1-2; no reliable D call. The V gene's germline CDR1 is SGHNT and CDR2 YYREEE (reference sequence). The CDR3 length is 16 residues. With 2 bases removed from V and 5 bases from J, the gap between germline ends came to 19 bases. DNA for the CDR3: TGTGCCAGCAGCTTTATTCCCCATCGAGCGGGGTATGGCTACACCTTC. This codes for CASSFIPHRAGYGYTF.